The entry below gives a single TCR beta chain sequence along with its context. As yet, its antigen is unknown. The data are from a study of T cell responses to AZD1222 COVID-19 vaccine. The CDR3 totals 15 residues. CDR1 and CDR2 (germline): MDHEN, SYDVKM. The V end was cut by 4 bases, the J end by 0 bases, with 12 bases between. Method: immunoSEQ multiplex PCR; TCRdb's copy keeps in-frame clones and lacks some. The table includes some 80,000 clones, about 87% detected once. Overall study findings and caveats: Researchers took repertoire samples only after the peak T cell response had come.

The source was peripheral blood, collected 28 days after the second dose of the MenACWY control vaccine. This rearrangement joins TRBV28 to TRBJ1-2; no clear D gene. This receptor was taken from an adult who received the MenACWY meningococcal vaccine as a control. CDR3 in amino acids: CASSSPSTANYGYTF. CDR3 sequence (DNA): TGTGCCAGCAGTTCACCCTCGACGGCTAACTATGGCTACACCTTC.